Listed below are T cell receptor beta chains from one sample, sequenced in a study of blood T cell repertoires in COVID-19. The method was immunoSEQ multiplex PCR; TCRdb's version includes in-frame clones alone and lacks a portion of them. The repertoire holds roughly 230,000 clones, with over 70% as singletons. Input material: peripheral blood. These receptors were taken from a middle-aged man with acute or convalescent COVID-19. The CDR3 runs from the conserved cysteine through the conserved F or W. A D gene is named only where the DNA matches it firmly. Clone size is stated in some rows and not others, as once, few, many or a class when expanded.

TRBJ2-5,TRBD2,-,TRBV6-6,CASSSGTSVETQYF,TGTGCCAGCAGTTCCGGGACTAGCGTGGAGACCCAGTACTTC
TRBJ2-5,TRBD1,-,TRBV19,CASSLDRDSQTQYF,TGTGCCAGTAGTCTAGACAGGGATTCGCAGACCCAGTACTTC
TRBJ2-5,TRBD1,-,TRBV6-2/TRBV6-3,CASSYSRTGGETQYF,TGTGCCAGCAGTTACTCAAGGACAGGGGGCGAGACCCAGTACTTC
TRBJ1-2,-,-,TRBV6-5,CASSSRSLPYGYTF,TGTGCCAGCAGCTCTCGATCACTACCTTATGGCTACACCTTC
TRBJ1-2,-,-,TRBV6-5,CASKQGPYGYTF,TGTGCCAGCAAACAGGGTCCTTATGGCTACACCTTC
TRBJ2-5,-,-,TRBV15,CATFKSNLGGETQYF,TGTGCCACCTTCAAAAGCAACCTCGGCGGAGAGACCCAGTACTTC
TRBJ2-3,-,-,TRBV7-2,CASSLVIGSGDTQYF,TGTGCCAGCAGCTTAGTGATCGGGAGTGGAGATACGCAGTATTTT
TRBJ1-3,-,once,TRBV7-9,CASSLIQASGNTIYF,TGTGCCAGCAGCTTAATACAGGCTTCTGGAAACACCATATATTTT
TRBJ2-1,TRBD1,-,TRBV7-9,CASSPRDRGTEQFF,TGTGCCAGCAGCCCCCGGGACAGGGGTACTGAGCAGTTCTTC
TRBJ2-3,-,-,TRBV7-6,CASTLRGSQLTDTQYF,TGTGCCAGCACCCTGCGAGGCAGTCAGCTCACAGATACGCAGTATTTT
TRBJ2-1,TRBD1,-,TRBV5-1,CASSFPQGENEQFF,TGCGCCAGCAGCTTCCCCCAGGGGGAAAATGAGCAGTTCTTC
TRBJ1-6,-,-,TRBV12-3/TRBV12-4,CASRPTVNSPLHF,TGTGCCAGCAGGCCGACAGTAAATTCACCCCTCCACTTT
TRBJ2-1,TRBD2,once,TRBV19,CASSIERAGKNNEQFF,TGTGCCAGTAGTATAGAACGAGCGGGAAAAAACAATGAGCAGTTCTTC
TRBJ1-1,TRBD1,-,TRBV27,CASSLTGGWTEAFF,TGTGCCAGCAGTTTAACAGGGGGCTGGACTGAAGCTTTCTTT
TRBJ2-7,TRBD1,-,TRBV20-1,CSATTGIEQYF,TGCAGTGCTACGACAGGGATCGAGCAGTACTTC
TRBJ1-2,-,-,TRBV20-1,CSASTPGELYGYTF,TGCAGTGCTAGTACCCCAGGGGAACTCTATGGCTACACCTTC
TRBJ1-1,-,-,TRBV5-1,CASSLYEGGTEAFF,TGCGCCAGCAGCTTGTACGAGGGCGGCACTGAAGCTTTCTTT
TRBJ1-5,-,-,TRBV19,CASSLSQGLSNQPQHF,TGTGCCAGTAGCCTGTCACAGGGTCTGAGCAATCAGCCCCAGCATTTT
TRBJ2-3,TRBD1,-,TRBV19,CASSMGQGVADTQYF,TGTGCCAGTAGTATGGGACAGGGGGTTGCAGATACGCAGTATTTT
TRBJ2-2,-,-,TRBV3-1/TRBV3-2,CASGLLNTGELFF,TGTGCCAGCGGACTGTTGAACACCGGGGAGCTGTTTTTT
TRBJ2-5,-,-,TRBV29-1,CSVVAGEETQYF,TGCAGCGTTGTGGCAGGGGAAGAGACCCAGTACTTC
TRBJ1-1,-,-,TRBV19,CASRNSDPNTEAFF,TGTGCCAGTAGGAACAGTGATCCCAACACTGAAGCTTTCTTT
TRBJ2-3,-,-,TRBV27,CASSLGVSGLADTQYF,TGTGCCAGCAGTTTAGGGGTCTCAGGGTTGGCAGATACGCAGTATTTT
TRBJ2-3,TRBD2,-,TRBV27,CASSPSGLAGTDTQYF,TGTGCCAGCAGTCCCTCGGGACTAGCGGGGACAGATACGCAGTATTTT
TRBJ1-5,-,-,TRBV9,CASSGSGLSGWPQHF,TGTGCCAGCAGCGGCTCCGGTCTTTCAGGCTGGCCCCAGCATTTT
TRBJ1-6,-,-,TRBV7-9,CASSSGSSYNSPLHF,TGTGCCAGCAGCTCCGGGAGCTCCTATAATTCACCCCTCCACTTT
TRBJ2-6,-,-,TRBV5-5,CASSLDAVSGANVLTF,TGTGCCAGCAGCCTCGATGCGGTCTCTGGGGCCAACGTCCTGACTTTC
TRBJ1-5,-,once,TRBV7-8,CASAGFSNQPQHF,TGTGCCAGTGCGGGGTTTAGCAATCAGCCCCAGCATTTT
TRBJ2-7,TRBD2,-,TRBV18,CASSATSDYSYEQYF,TGTGCCAGCTCAGCGACTAGCGACTACTCCTACGAGCAGTACTTC
TRBJ2-2,-,-,TRBV18,CASSHLTVYTGELFF,TGTGCCAGCTCACACCTAACGGTCTACACCGGGGAGCTGTTTTTT
TRBJ2-5,TRBD2,few,TRBV5-1,CASSSTSGLTQETQYF,TGCGCCAGCAGCTCGACTAGCGGGCTAACCCAAGAGACCCAGTACTTC
TRBJ1-4,-,-,TRBV15,CATSWGATNEKLFF,TGTGCCACCAGCTGGGGAGCAACTAATGAAAAACTGTTTTTT
TRBJ2-1,-,-,TRBV7-9,CASSSGLHNEQFF,TGTGCCAGCAGCTCGGGACTTCACAATGAGCAGTTCTTC
TRBJ1-1,-,-,TRBV4-2,CASTQSALNTEAFF,TGTGCCAGCACCCAGAGTGCACTGAACACTGAAGCTTTCTTT
TRBJ2-1,-,-,TRBV30,CSSGDTKGLYHNEQFF,TGTAGCAGCGGGGACACAAAAGGACTATACCACAATGAGCAGTTCTTC
TRBJ1-2,-,-,TRBV19,CASSTTWDYGYTF,TGTGCCAGTAGTACGACTTGGGACTATGGCTACACCTTC
TRBJ2-4,TRBD1,few,TRBV19,CASSIGHPGGKAKNIQYF,TGTGCCAGTAGTATAGGGCATCCAGGGGGCAAGGCCAAAAACATTCAGTACTTC
TRBJ1-4,-,-,TRBV11-1,CASSRTGKGNEKLFF,TGTGCCAGCAGCCGAACAGGGAAAGGAAATGAAAAACTGTTTTTT
TRBJ1-1,-,few,TRBV19,CASTLQEGVWTEAFF,TGTGCCAGTACCCTCCAAGAGGGCGTATGGACTGAAGCTTTCTTT
TRBJ1-4,-,-,TRBV19,CASRHDSFEKLFF,TGTGCCAGTAGACACGACAGTTTTGAAAAACTGTTTTTT
TRBJ1-5,TRBD1,-,TRBV7-2,CASSKRDSTGPQHF,TGTGCCAGCAGCAAAAGGGACAGCACGGGTCCCCAGCATTTT
TRBJ1-2,-,-,TRBV28,CASSLGSYGYTF,TGTGCCAGCAGTTTGGGCAGCTATGGCTACACCTTC